This T cell receptor beta chain was sequenced for a study of shared clonotypes between healthy human individuals. In the study overall: Plates per donor: three CD4 naive, three CD4 memory, two CD8 naive, one CD8 memory.

A CD45RA+ naive subset and a CD45RA-negative memory subset were split from CD4+ cells. Germline CDR1 reads SGHNT; CDR2 reads YYREEE (reference sequence). V was cut by 0 bases and J by 4 bases, with 5 bases left in between. The CDR3 is 13 residues long. Some clones are missing from TCRdb's copy, which holds only in-frame ones; the method was immunoSEQ multiplex PCR. Here the sample spans roughly 1 million clones, around 76% being singletons. A note on this clone: This sample also contains other DNA sequences that code for the same CDR3.

This chain connects TRBV5-4 to TRBJ2-1; no firm D call. This TCR was sampled from a man aged 18 to 30 in good health. Material for sequencing was memory CD4+ T cells sorted from blood. Subset given: CD45RA-negative fraction. The chain's CDR3 is CASSLALYNEQFF. Here the CDR3 DNA reads TGTGCCAGCAGCTTGGCCCTTTACAATGAGCAGTTCTTC.